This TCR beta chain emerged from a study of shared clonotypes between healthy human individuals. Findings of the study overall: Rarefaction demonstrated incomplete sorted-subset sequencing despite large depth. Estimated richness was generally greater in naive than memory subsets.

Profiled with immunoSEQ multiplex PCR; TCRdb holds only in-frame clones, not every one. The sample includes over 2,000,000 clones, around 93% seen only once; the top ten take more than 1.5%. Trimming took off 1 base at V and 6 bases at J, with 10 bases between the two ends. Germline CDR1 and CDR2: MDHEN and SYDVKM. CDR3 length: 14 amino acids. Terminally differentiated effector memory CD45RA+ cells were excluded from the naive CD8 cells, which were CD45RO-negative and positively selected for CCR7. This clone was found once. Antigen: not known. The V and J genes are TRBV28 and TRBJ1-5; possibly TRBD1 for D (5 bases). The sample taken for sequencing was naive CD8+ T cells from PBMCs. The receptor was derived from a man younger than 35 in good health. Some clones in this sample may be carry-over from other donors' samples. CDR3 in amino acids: CASSLYGARQPQHF. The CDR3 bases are TGTGCCAGCAGTTTATATGGGGCCCGTCAGCCCCAGCATTTT.